A single sample is the source of the 29 T cell receptor beta chains below, sequenced in a study of blood T cell repertoires in COVID-19. Here immunoSEQ multiplex PCR was the method, and the copy in TCRdb shows in-frame clones only, minus some. This table has about 220,000 clones, about three quarters appearing once. Sequences were obtained from peripheral blood. These receptors originate from an older woman with acute or convalescent COVID-19.

This clone came up once. The CDR3 DNA sequence: TGTGCCAGCAGCTTAGATCAAAGGGGCCGATTGGGCTACAGGTACGAGCAGTACGTC. It translates to CASSLDQRGRLGYRYEQYV. V usage is TRBV11-2 and J usage is TRBJ2-7; a possible D gene is TRBD1 (5 bases). Germline V gives CDR1 SGHAT, CDR2 FQNNGV. The V end lost 0 bases, the J end lost 4 bases, and 25 bases lay between the germline ends. The CDR3 runs 19 residues.

The chain links TRBV7-2 to TRBJ2-7; 7 bases align to TRBD1. Germline CDR1 reads SGHTA; CDR2 reads FQGNSA. This CDR3 is 15 amino acids long. Germline trimming cut 4 bases from V and 0 bases from J; bases unmatched to any gene: 6. The CDR3 protein is CASSSRQGSSYEQYF. The CDR3 DNA follows: TGTGCCAGCAGCTCCCGACAGGGAAGCTCCTACGAGCAGTACTTC.

The chain has TRBV6-4 and TRBJ2-7; 11 positions match TRBD2. CDR1 and CDR2 (germline): MRHNA, SNTAGT. CDR3 length equals 16 residues. J gave up 4 bases and V 0 bases, and 5 bases lay outside the gene matches. The CDR3 nucleotides read TGTGCCAGCAGTGACTCCCTGACTAGCGGGGTGTACGAGCAGTACGTC. Translated: CASSDSLTSGVYEQYV.

This chain connects TRBV6-5 to TRBJ2-4; 9 bases are shared with TRBD1. The CDR3 contains 16 residues. The V gene end was trimmed by 2 bases and the J gene end by 1 base; junction bases not matched to a gene: 3. The V gene's germline CDR1 is MNHEY and CDR2 SVGAGI. CDR3 region: CASSYHGQGAKNIQYF. The DNA of the CDR3 is TGTGCCAGCAGTTACCATGGACAGGGGGCCAAAAACATTCAGTACTTC.

The V gene is TRBV6-4, the J gene TRBJ2-3, with D perhaps TRBD2 (6 bases). This CDR3 contains 14 residues. Germline CDR1 MRHNA, CDR2 SNTAGT. Trimming removed 4 bases at V and 6 bases at J, with 14 bases between. The CDR3 loop reads CASSAHARGDTQYF. DNA of the CDR3: TGTGCCAGCAGTGCCCACGCCCGGGGGGATACGCAGTATTTT.

The chain couples TRBV29-1 to TRBJ2-3, with 9 nucleotides matching TRBD1. With V trimmed by 6 bases and J by 2 bases, 18 bases remained unmatched. Germline CDR1 is SQVTM and CDR2 is ANQGSEA. The CDR3 has 18 residues. CDR3 in amino acids: CSVELYIQGAQTTDTQYF. The DNA for the CDR3 is TGCAGCGTGGAGCTCTACATACAGGGGGCTCAGACCACAGATACGCAGTATTTT.

The chain employs TRBV19 and TRBJ1-2; D unresolved. V was clipped by 11 bases and J by 8 bases, with 21 bases between them. Germline CDR1 and CDR2: LNHDA and SQIVND (reference sequence). The CDR3 contains 13 residues. CDR3 region: CAAAPGSFGGYTF. The CDR3 DNA sequence: TGTGCCGCTGCTCCCGGGTCCTTTGGAGGCTACACCTTC.

The J gene is TRBJ1-2, the V gene TRBV5-1; 7 bases map to TRBD1. V dropped 4 bases and J dropped 5; count of bases not matched to a gene: 5. Germline loops: CDR1 SGHRS, CDR2 YFSETQ. The CDR3 contains 13 residues. The CDR3 DNA reads as TGCGCCAGCAGCCCAGGGGGGCCTTATGGCTACACCTTC. It translates to CASSPGGPYGYTF.

This clone was recorded only once. The CDR3 protein is CASSPRQPGDEQYF. In DNA form, the CDR3 reads TGTGCCAGCTCACCGCGACAGCCCGGCGACGAGCAGTACTTC. V usage is TRBV18 and J usage is TRBJ2-7; D might be TRBD1 (5 bases). Trimming shortened V by 3 bases and J by 5 bases, and 14 bases separated the two germline ends. Per germline, CDR1 KGHSH and CDR2 LQKENI. The CDR3 consists of 14 residues.

This chain connects TRBV2 to TRBJ1-1; the D gene is possibly TRBD1 (5 bases). The CDR3 covers 13 residues. The germline V gene encodes CDR1 SNHLY and CDR2 FYNNEI. V was cut by 10 bases and J by 8 bases, with 20 bases left in between. The CDR3 loop reads CATYPNVRAEAFF. Here the CDR3 DNA reads TGTGCCACCTACCCGAACGTCAGGGCGGAAGCTTTCTTT.

This rearrangement joins TRBV29-1 to TRBJ2-5; the match to TRBD2 covers 8 bases. From germline, CDR1 is SQVTM and CDR2 ANQGSEA. The junction had 7 bases not matched to a gene; V was cut back by 7 bases and J by 3 bases. The CDR3 is 13 amino acids. CDR3 loop: CSAARGGEETQYF. The CDR3 bases are TGCAGCGCCGCTCGGGGGGGGGAAGAGACCCAGTACTTC.

This clone was picked up a small number of times. V gene TRBV6-5 combines with J gene TRBJ1-1; D perhaps matches TRBD1 (6 bases). CDR1 and CDR2 (germline): MNHEY, SVGAGI. The V end lost 6 bases, the J end lost 8 bases, and 13 bases lay between the germline ends. CDR3 length: 12 residues. The DNA of the CDR3 is TGTGCCAGCAGGGGGGACATCTCGGAAGCTTTCTTT. Protein product: CASRGDISEAFF.

This clone was seen only a few times. The chain links TRBV7-8 to TRBJ2-2; 8 bases fit TRBD1. CDR1 is SGHVS, CDR2 FQNEAQ, per germline. J was trimmed by 4 bases and V by 9 bases; bases with no gene match: 10. The CDR3 totals 15 residues. CDR3 nucleotide sequence: TGTGCCAGTCGTCCCGGGACAGGTTCCACCGGGGAGCTGTTTTTT. This gives the protein CASRPGTGSTGELFF.

This chain uses TRBV25-1 with TRBJ2-2; 7 bases are shared with TRBD2. Trimming cost V 1 base and J 2 bases; bases outside gene matches: 4. Germline CDR1 MGHDK, CDR2 SYGVNS. This CDR3 is 16 amino acids long. The CDR3 bases are TGTGCCAGCAGTGAATGGGGGGGGTCTAACACCGGGGAGCTGTTTTTT. Amino acid sequence: CASSEWGGSNTGELFF.

The chain couples TRBV30 to TRBJ1-5; TRBD1 is a possible D gene (5 bases). The germline V gene has CDR1 GTSNPN and CDR2 SVGIG (reference sequence). The CDR3 is 13 amino acids. V lost 5 bases to trimming and J lost 6 bases, with 14 bases between them. The CDR3 bases are TGTGCCTGGGGATTCGGGGGGATTCAGCCCCAGCATTTT. Amino acids: CAWGFGGIQPQHF.

The CDR3 sequence: CASSEKYRSSGNTIYF. The CDR3 DNA follows: TGCGCCAGCAGCGAGAAATACAGGTCCTCTGGAAACACCATATATTTT. The chain links TRBV4-3 to TRBJ1-3; tentatively, D is TRBD1 (5 bases). The CDR3 length is 16 residues. Trimming took off 5 bases at V and 0 bases at J, with 14 bases between the two ends. CDR1 and CDR2 from the germline V gene are LGHNA and YSLEER.

V usage is TRBV24-1 and J usage is TRBJ2-5, with D perhaps TRBD2 (6 bases). Germline lookup yields CDR1 KGHDR and CDR2 SFDVKD. This CDR3 comprises 15 residues. V dropped 4 bases and J dropped 5 bases, with 16 bases sitting between them. In DNA, the CDR3 is TGTGCCACCAGTGACCGACAGTCCAGCGGGGAGACCCAGTACTTC. Its protein is CATSDRQSSGETQYF.

The V call is TRBV9, the J call TRBJ2-5; 7 bases align to TRBD1. Trimming at V came to 5 bases and at J to 4 bases, leaving 11 bases not matched to a gene. CDR1 is SGDLS and CDR2 is YYNGEE in the germline V gene. The CDR3 contains 15 residues. The CDR3: CASSFETGLGETQYF. The CDR3 nucleotides are TGTGCCAGCAGTTTTGAGACAGGGTTGGGAGAGACCCAGTACTTC.

The rearrangement joins TRBV15 to TRBJ2-7, with D perhaps TRBD2 (5 bases). Germline CDR1 reads LNHNV; CDR2 reads YYDKDF (reference sequence). The CDR3 has 13 residues. Trimming removed 0 bases at V and 4 bases at J, with 7 bases between. The CDR3 region has the DNA TGTGCCACCAGCAGAGATCGCGGGTACGAGCAGTACGTC. Amino acids: CATSRDRGYEQYV.

J is TRBJ2-3 and V is TRBV29-1, with D possibly matching TRBD1 (6 bases). The V and J ends lost 3 bases and 1 base respectively, with 8 bases between them. From germline, CDR1 is SQVTM and CDR2 ANQGSEA. The CDR3 runs to 13 residues. The CDR3 nucleotides read TGCAGCGTTGATAAGGGGGGCACAGATACGCAGTATTTT. This gives the protein CSVDKGGTDTQYF.

This clone has only a few counts. The chain recombines TRBV5-5 with TRBJ2-7; D is unclear. The CDR3 contains 14 residues. V lost 4 bases to trimming and J lost 1 base, with 12 bases between them. From germline, CDR1 is SGHKS and CDR2 YYEKEE (reference sequence). The CDR3 sequence: CASSPFTDSYEQYF. CDR3 nucleotides: TGTGCCAGCAGCCCGTTTACTGATTCCTACGAGCAGTACTTC.

This clone has a count of ten or more. The gene calls are TRBV15 and TRBJ1-4; D is possibly TRBD1 (5 bases). CDR1 and CDR2 (germline): LNHNV, YYDKDF (reference sequence). Deletions cut 3 bases from V and 4 bases from J, with 15 bases between. The CDR3 length is 16 residues. CDR3 nucleotides: TGTGCCACCAGCAGGGCCCGGACACGGAATAATGAAAAACTGTTTTTT. Translation: CATSRARTRNNEKLFF.

The chain employs TRBV19 and TRBJ2-5, with 8 nucleotides matching TRBD1. J was trimmed by 2 bases and V by 6 bases; bases with no gene match: 8. Germline assignment: CDR1 LNHDA and CDR2 SQIVND (reference sequence). The length of the CDR3 is 15 residues. CDR3 protein: CASRRQGIPQETQYF. CDR3 in DNA: TGTGCCAGTAGAAGACAGGGGATCCCTCAAGAGACCCAGTACTTC.

The chain combines TRBV6-6 with TRBJ2-4; TRBD1 agrees at 10 bases. Germline CDR1 and CDR2: MNHNY and SVGAGI (reference sequence). The CDR3 covers 15 residues. After removal of 2 bases from V and 9 bases from J, the junction contained 7 bases not matched to a gene. Here the CDR3 reads CASSYEGQGSGIQYF. The CDR3 region has the DNA TGTGCCAGCAGTTACGAGGGACAGGGGTCTGGCATTCAGTACTTC.

The chain combines TRBV9 with TRBJ2-7; 8 bases are shared with TRBD2. Trimming took 4 bases from V and 0 from J; bases not matched to a gene: 3. The CDR3 has 14 amino acids. CDR1 SGDLS and CDR2 YYNGEE come from the germline V gene. The CDR3 is CASSLSGASYEQYF. CDR3 nucleotide sequence: TGTGCCAGCAGCCTTAGCGGGGCCTCCTACGAGCAGTACTTC.

V gene TRBV7-9 combines with J gene TRBJ2-5; D is perhaps TRBD1 (6 bases). CDR3 size: 15 residues. Germline V gene sequence: CDR1 SEHNR, CDR2 FQNEAQ (reference sequence). Trimming took off 1 base at V and 1 base at J, with 10 bases between the two ends. Here the CDR3 DNA reads TGTGCCAGCAGCTTAGGAGCAGGGGCCCAAGAGACCCAGTACTTC. Translation gives CASSLGAGAQETQYF.

In its sample, this clone was seen many times. The chain joins TRBV19 to TRBJ2-2, with D perhaps matching TRBD1 (6 bases). CDR3 length equals 12 residues. V was shortened by 3 bases and J by 14 bases, with 13 bases between the two germline ends. Germline V gene data show CDR1 as LNHDA and CDR2 as SQIVND (reference sequence). CDR3 in DNA: TGTGCCAGTAGTATTAGGGCAGGGGCCCTGTTTTTT. This encodes CASSIRAGALFF. The full variable domain, rest sourced from reference TRBV19 and TRBJ2-2, is DGGITQSPKYLFRKEGQNVTLSCEQNLNHDAMYWYRQDPGQGLRLIYYSQIVNDFQKGDIAEGYSVSREKKESFPLTVTSAQKNPTAFYLCASSIRAGALFFGEGSRLTVL.

This clone was found a few times. The chain joins TRBV24-1 to TRBJ2-5; D is uncertain. Germline CDR1 and CDR2: KGHDR and SFDVKD. The CDR3 consists of 15 residues. V lost 3 bases and J lost 5, with 15 bases in between. The CDR3 coding sequence is TGTGCCACCAGTGATGGTCGAAGAGGTTTGGAGACCCAGTACTTC. As protein: CATSDGRRGLETQYF.

The CDR3 region has the DNA TGTGCCAGCAGCGGACTAGCGGGAGATACGCAGTATTTT. Translated, it gives CASSGLAGDTQYF. The chain joins TRBV7-2 to TRBJ2-3; 11 bases are a match to TRBD2. This CDR3 is 13 amino acids long. V gave up 5 bases and J gave up 5 bases; unmatched junction bases: 0. Germline-derived CDR1 and CDR2 are SGHTA and FQGNSA.